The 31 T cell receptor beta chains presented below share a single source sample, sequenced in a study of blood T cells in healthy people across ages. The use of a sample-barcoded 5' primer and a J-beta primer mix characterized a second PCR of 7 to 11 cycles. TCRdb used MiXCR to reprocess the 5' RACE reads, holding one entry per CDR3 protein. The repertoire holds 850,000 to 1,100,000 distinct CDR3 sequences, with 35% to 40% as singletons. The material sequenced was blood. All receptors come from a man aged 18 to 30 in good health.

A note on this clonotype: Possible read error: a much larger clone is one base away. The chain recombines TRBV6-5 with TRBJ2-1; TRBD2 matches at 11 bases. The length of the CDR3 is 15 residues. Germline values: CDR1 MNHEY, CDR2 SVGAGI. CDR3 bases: TGTGCCAGCAGTTCTAGCGGGGGGCCCTACAATGGGCAGTTCTTC. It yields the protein CASSSSGGPYNGQFF.

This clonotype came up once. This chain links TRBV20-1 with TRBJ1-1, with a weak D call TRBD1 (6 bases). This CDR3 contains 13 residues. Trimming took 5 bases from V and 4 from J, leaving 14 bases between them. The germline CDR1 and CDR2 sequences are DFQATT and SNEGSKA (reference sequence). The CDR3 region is CSAEGGMSTEAFF. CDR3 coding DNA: TGCAGTGCTGAAGGGGGGATGAGCACTGAAGCTTTCTTT.

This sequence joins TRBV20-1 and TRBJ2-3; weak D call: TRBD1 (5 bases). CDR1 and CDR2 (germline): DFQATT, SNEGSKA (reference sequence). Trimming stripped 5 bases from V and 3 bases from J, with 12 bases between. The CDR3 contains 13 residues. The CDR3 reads CSAPETVTDTQYF. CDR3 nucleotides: TGCAGTGCTCCCGAGACAGTGACAGATACGCAGTATTTT.

In DNA form, the CDR3 reads TGTGCCAGCAGTTTAGTACAGGGAAAGGATGGCTACACCTTC. Protein sequence: CASSLVQGKDGYTF. The chain carries TRBV27 and TRBJ1-2, with a possible D match to TRBD1 (6 bases). In germline, CDR1 is MNHEY, CDR2 SMNVEV (reference sequence). The CDR3 covers 14 residues. V was shortened by 2 bases and J by 6 bases, with 13 bases between the two germline ends.

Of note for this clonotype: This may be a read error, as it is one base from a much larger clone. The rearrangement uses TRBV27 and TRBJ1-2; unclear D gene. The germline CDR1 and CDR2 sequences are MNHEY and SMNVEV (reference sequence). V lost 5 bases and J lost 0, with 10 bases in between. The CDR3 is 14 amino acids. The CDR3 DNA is TGTGCCAGCAGTCCGCGGGCAGCTAACTATGGCTACACCTTC. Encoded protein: CASSPRAANYGYTF.

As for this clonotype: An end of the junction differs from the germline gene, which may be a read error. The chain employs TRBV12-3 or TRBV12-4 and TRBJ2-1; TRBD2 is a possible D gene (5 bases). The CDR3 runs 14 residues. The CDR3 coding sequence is TGTACCAGCAGTGACTCGGGGTCCTACAATGAGCAGTTCTTC. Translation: CTSSDSGSYNEQFF.

The CDR3 protein is CASSFGQDGGEQFF. In DNA, the CDR3 is TGTGCCAGCAGTTTTGGGCAGGACGGGGGTGAGCAGTTCTTC. This chain connects TRBV12-3 or TRBV12-4 to TRBJ2-1; D perhaps matches TRBD2 (6 bases). Trimming shortened V by 3 bases and J by 9 bases, and 15 bases separated the two germline ends. CDR3 length: 14 residues.

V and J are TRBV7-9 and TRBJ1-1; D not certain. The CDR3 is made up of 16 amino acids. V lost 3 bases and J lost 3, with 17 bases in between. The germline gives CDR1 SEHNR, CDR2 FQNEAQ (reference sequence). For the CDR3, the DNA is TGTGCCAGCAGCTTTGGTCTCACTACCCACCACACTGAAGCTTTCTTT. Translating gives CASSFGLTTHHTEAFF.

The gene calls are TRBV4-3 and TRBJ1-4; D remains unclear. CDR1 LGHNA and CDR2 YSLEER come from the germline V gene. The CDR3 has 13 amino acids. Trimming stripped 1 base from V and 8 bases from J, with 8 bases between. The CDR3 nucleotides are TGCGCCAGCAGCCAAGGCACCCGGGAAAAACTGTTTTTT. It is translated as CASSQGTREKLFF.

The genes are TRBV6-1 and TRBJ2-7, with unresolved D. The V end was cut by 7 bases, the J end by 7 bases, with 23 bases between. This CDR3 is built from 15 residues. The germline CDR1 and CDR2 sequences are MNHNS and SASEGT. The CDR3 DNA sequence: TGTGCCAGCACGGCCCGGACCGGCATCGTACGAGAGCAGTACTTC. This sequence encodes CASTARTGIVREQYF.

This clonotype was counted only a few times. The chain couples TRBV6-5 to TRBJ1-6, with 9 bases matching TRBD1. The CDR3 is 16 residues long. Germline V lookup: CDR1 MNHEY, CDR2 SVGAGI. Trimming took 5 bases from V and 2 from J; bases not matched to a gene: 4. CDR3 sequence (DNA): TGTGCCAGCAGTACAACAGGGGGCACCTATAATTCACCCCTCCACTTT. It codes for CASSTTGGTYNSPLHF.

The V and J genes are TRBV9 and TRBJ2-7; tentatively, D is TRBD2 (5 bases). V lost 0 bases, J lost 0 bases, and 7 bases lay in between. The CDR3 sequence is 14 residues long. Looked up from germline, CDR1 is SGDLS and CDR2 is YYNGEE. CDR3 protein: CASSVDGVSYEQYF. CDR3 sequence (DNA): TGTGCCAGCAGCGTAGACGGGGTCTCCTACGAGCAGTACTTC.

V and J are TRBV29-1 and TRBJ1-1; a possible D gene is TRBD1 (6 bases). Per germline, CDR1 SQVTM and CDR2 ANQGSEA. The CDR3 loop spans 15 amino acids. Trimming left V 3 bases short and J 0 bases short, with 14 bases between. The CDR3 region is CSVEQGTFMNTEAFF. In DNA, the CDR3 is TGCAGCGTTGAGCAGGGGACCTTCATGAACACTGAAGCTTTCTTT. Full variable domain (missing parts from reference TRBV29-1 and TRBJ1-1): SAVISQKPSRDICQRGTSLTIQCQVDSQVTMMFWYRQQPGQSLTLIATANQGSEATYESGFVIDKFPISRPNLTFSTLTVSNMSPEDSSIYLCSVEQGTFMNTEAFFGQGTRLTVV.

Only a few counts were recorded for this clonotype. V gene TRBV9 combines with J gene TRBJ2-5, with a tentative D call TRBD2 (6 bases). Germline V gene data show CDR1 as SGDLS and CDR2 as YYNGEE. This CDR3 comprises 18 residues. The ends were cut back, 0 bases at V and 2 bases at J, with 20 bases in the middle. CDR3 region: CASSVGLDPGKFQETQYF. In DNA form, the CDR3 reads TGTGCCAGCAGCGTAGGACTAGACCCTGGGAAATTTCAAGAGACCCAGTACTTC.

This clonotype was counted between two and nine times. The CDR3 DNA sequence: TGTGCCAGCAGCCTCGGTGGGGCTGATAACACTGAAGCTTTCTTT. Protein product: CASSLGGADNTEAFF. The gene calls are TRBV7-6 and TRBJ1-1; possibly TRBD1 for D (5 bases). The germline gives CDR1 SGHVS, CDR2 FNYEAQ. V shed 5 bases and J shed 2 bases, with 15 bases lying between them. The CDR3 loop spans 15 amino acids.

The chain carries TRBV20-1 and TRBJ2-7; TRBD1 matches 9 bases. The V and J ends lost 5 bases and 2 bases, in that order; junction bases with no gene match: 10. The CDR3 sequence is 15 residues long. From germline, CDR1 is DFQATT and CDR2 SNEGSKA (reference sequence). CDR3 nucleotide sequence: TGCAGTGCTCCTCCCGGGACAGGGACAACCTACGAGCAGTACTTC. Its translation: CSAPPGTGTTYEQYF.

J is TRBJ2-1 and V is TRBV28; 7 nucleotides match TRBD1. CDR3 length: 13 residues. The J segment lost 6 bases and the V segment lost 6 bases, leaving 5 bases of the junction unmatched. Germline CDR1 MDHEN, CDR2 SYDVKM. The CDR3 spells CASRTGQLNEQFF. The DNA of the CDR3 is TGTGCCAGCAGAACGGGACAGCTCAATGAGCAGTTCTTC.

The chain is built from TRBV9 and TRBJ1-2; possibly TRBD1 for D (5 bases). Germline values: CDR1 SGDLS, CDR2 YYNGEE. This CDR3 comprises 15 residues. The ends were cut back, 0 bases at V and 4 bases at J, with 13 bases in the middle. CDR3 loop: CASSVAAGPSYGYTF. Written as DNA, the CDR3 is TGTGCCAGCAGCGTAGCGGCAGGGCCTTCCTATGGCTACACCTTC.

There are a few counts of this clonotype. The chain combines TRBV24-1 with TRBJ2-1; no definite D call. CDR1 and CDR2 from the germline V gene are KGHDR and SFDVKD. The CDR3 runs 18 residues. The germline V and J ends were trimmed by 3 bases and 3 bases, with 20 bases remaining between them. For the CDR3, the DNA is TGTGCCACCAGTGATCCCAGCCTTTTGTGGCGTATCTACAATGAGCAGTTCTTC. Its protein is CATSDPSLLWRIYNEQFF.

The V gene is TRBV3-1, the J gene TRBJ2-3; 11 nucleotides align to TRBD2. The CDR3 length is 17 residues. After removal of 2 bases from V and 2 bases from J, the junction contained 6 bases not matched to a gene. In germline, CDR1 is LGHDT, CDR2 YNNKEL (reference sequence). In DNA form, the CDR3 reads TGTGCCAGCAGCCAACATCTAGCGGGGGGCCCCACAGATACGCAGTATTTT. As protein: CASSQHLAGGPTDTQYF.

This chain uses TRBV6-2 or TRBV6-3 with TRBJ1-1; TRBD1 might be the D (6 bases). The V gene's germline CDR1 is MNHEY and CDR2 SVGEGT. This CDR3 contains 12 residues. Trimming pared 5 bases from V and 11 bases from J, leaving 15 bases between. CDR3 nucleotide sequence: TGTGCCAGCAGTAGGGGAACAGGGAGTGCTTTCTTT. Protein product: CASSRGTGSAFF.

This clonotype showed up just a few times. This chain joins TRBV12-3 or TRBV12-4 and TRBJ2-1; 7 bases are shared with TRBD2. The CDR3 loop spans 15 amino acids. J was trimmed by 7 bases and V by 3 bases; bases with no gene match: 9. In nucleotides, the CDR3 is TGTGCCAGCAGTTTCCCCCGGGAGGCCCTAAATGAGCAGTTCTTC. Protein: CASSFPREALNEQFF.

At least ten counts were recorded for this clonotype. The CDR3 bases are TGCAGTGCTAGGGCGAGGGCGTGGGATACGCAGTATTTT. As protein: CSARARAWDTQYF. V usage is TRBV20-1 and J usage is TRBJ2-3, with D possibly being TRBD2 (5 bases). The CDR3 is 13 amino acids. Trimming took 3 bases from V and 6 from J, leaving 13 bases between them. Germline V lookup: CDR1 DFQATT, CDR2 SNEGSKA (reference sequence).

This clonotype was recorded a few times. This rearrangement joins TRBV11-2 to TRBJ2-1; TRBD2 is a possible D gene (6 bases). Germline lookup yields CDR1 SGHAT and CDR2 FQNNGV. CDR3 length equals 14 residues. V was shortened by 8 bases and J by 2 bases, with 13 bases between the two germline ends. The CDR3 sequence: CASQPGVAYNEQFF. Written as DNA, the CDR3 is TGTGCCAGCCAACCGGGGGTCGCCTACAATGAGCAGTTCTTC.

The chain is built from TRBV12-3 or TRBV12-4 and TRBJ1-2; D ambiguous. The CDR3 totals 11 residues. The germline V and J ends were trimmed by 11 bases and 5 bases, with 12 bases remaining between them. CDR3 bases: TGTGCCTCAGGAACAGCGTATGGCTACACCTTC. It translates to CASGTAYGYTF.

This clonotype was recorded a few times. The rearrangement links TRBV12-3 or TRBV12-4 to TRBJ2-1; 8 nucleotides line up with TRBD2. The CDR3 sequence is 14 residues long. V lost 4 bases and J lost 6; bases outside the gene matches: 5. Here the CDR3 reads CASSSGLAANEQFF. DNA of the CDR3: TGTGCCAGCAGTTCAGGACTAGCTGCCAATGAGCAGTTCTTC.

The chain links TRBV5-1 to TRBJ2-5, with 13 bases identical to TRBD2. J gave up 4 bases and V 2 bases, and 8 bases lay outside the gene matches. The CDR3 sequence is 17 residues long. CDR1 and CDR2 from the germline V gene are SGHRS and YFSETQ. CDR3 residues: CASSFVGLAGALETQYF. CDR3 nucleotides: TGCGCCAGCAGCTTCGTAGGACTAGCGGGAGCTTTAGAGACCCAGTACTTC.

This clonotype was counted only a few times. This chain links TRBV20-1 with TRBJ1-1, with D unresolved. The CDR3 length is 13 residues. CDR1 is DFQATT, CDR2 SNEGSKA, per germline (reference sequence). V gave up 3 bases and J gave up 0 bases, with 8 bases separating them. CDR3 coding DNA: TGCAGTGCTAGCGCAACCATGAACACTGAAGCTTTCTTT. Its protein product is CSASATMNTEAFF.

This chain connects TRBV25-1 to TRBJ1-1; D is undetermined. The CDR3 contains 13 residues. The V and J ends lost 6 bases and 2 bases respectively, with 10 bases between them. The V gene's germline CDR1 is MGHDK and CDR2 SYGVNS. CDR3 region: CASRYRPNTEAFF. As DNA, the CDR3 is TGTGCCAGCAGGTACCGACCCAACACTGAAGCTTTCTTT.

The CDR3 bases are TGCAGTGCTAGTTTTCCCCAAGCGACCAGAGAGACCCAGTACTTC. The encoded protein is CSASFPQATRETQYF. The V call is TRBV20-1, the J call TRBJ2-5; D gene uncertain. Per germline, CDR1 DFQATT and CDR2 SNEGSKA (reference sequence). V was cut by 3 bases and J by 4 bases, with 18 bases left in between. The CDR3 totals 15 residues.

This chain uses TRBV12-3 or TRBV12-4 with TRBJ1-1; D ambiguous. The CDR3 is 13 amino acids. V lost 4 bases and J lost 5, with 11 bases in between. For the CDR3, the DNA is TGTGCCAGCAGTTCCGGGGTAAGAACTGAAGCTTTCTTT. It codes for CASSSGVRTEAFF.